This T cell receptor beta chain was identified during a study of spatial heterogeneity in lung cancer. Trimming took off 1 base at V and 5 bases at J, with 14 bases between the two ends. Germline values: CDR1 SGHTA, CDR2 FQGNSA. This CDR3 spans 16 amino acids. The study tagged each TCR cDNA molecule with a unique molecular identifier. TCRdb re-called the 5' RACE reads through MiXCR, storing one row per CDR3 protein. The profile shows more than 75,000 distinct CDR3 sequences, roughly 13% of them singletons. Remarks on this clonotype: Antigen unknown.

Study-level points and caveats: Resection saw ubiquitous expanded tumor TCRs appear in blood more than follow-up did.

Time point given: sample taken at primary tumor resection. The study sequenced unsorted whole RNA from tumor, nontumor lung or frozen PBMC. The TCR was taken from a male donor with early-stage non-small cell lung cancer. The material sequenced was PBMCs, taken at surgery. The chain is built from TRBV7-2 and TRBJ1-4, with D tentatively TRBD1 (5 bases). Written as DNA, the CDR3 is TGTGCCAGCAGCTTAGATTCCGGGGGAGGGAATGAAAAACTGTTTTTT. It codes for CASSLDSGGGNEKLFF. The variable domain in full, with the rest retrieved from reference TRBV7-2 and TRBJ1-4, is GAGVSQSPSNKVTEKGKDVELRCDPISGHTALYWYRQSLGQGLEFLIYFQGNSAPDKSGLPSDRFSAERTGGSVSTLTIQRTQQEDSAVYLCASSLDSGGGNEKLFFGSGTQLSVL.